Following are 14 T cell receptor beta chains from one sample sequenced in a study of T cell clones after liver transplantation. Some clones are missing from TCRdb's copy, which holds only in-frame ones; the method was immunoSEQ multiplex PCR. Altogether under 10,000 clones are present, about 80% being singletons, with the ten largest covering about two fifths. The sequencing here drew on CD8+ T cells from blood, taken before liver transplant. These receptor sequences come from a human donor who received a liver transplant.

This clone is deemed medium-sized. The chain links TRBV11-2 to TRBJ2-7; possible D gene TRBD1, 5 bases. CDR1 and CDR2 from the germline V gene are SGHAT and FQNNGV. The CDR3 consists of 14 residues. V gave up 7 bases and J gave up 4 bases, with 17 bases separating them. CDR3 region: CASILGQGWYEQYF. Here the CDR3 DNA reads TGTGCCAGCATCCTAGGGCAGGGTTGGTACGAGCAGTACTTC.

The CDR3 region is CASSLGSSSYNEQFF. The CDR3 bases are TGTGCCAGCAGCTTAGGGAGTAGCTCCTACAATGAGCAGTTCTTC. The genes are TRBV11-2 and TRBJ2-1; D is unclear. The CDR3 covers 15 residues. Germline assignment: CDR1 SGHAT and CDR2 FQNNGV. The ends were cut back, 1 base at V and 0 bases at J, with 7 bases in the middle. Variable domain in full (rest from reference TRBV11-2 and TRBJ2-1): EAGVAQSPRYKIIEKRQSVAFWCNPISGHATLYWYQQILGQGPKLLIQFQNNGVVDDSQLPKDRFSAERLKGVDSTLKIQPAKLEDSAVYLCASSLGSSSYNEQFFGPGTRLTVL.

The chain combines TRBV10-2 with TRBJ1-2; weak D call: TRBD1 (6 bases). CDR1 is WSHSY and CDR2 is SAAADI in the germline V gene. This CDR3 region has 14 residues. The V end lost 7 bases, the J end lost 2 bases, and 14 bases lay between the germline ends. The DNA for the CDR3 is TGCGCCAGCAATAGTGGACAGATGAACTATGGCTACACCTTC. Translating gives CASNSGQMNYGYTF.

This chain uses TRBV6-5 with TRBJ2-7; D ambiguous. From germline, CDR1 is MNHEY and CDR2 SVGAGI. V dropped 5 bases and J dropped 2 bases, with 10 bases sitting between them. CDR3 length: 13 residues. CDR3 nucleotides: TGTGCCAGCAGTAACGGGTCGCCCTACGAGCAGTACTTC. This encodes CASSNGSPYEQYF.

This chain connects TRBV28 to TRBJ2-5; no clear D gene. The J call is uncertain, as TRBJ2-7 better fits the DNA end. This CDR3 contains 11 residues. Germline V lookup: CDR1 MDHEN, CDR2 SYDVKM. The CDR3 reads CASSPAYEQYF. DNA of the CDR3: TGTGCCAGCAGTCCCGCCTACGAGCAGTACTTC.

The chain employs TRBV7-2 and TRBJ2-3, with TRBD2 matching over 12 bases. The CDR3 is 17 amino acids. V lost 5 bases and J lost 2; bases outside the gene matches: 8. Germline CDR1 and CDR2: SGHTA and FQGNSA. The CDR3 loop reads CASSPTLAGGYTDTQYF. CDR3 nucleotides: TGTGCCAGCAGCCCGACACTAGCGGGGGGTTACACAGATACGCAGTATTTT.

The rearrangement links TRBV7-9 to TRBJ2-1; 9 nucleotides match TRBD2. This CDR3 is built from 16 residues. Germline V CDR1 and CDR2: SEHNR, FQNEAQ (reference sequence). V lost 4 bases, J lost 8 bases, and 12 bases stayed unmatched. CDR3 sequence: CASSWIAGDPLDEQFF. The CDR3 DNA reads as TGTGCCAGCAGCTGGATAGCGGGGGACCCCCTCGATGAGCAGTTCTTC.

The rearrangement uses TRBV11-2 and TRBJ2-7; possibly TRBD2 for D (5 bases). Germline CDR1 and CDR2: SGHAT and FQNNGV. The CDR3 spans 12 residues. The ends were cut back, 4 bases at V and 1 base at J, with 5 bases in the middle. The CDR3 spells CASSSGSYEQYF. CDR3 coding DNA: TGTGCCAGCAGCTCGGGGTCCTACGAGCAGTACTTC.

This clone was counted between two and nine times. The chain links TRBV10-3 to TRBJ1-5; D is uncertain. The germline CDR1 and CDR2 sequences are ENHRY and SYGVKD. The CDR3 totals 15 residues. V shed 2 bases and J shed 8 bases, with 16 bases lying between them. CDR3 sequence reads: CAISEGGGSREPQHF. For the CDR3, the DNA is TGTGCCATCAGTGAGGGCGGAGGCAGCCGAGAGCCCCAGCATTTT.

For the CDR3, the DNA is TGTGCCAGCGTCGACCGGGACAGTGACAATGAGCAGTTCTTC. Encoded protein: CASVDRDSDNEQFF. V gene TRBV2 combines with J gene TRBJ2-1; 7 nucleotides line up with TRBD1. Germline CDR1 reads SNHLY; CDR2 reads FYNNEI. The CDR3 has 14 residues. Germline trimming cut 8 bases from V and 5 bases from J; bases unmatched to any gene: 9.

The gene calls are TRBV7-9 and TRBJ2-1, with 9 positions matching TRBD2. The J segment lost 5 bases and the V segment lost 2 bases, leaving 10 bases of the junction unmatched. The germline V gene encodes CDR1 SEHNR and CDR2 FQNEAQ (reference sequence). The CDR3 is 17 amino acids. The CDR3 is CASSLPQRGVPDNEQFF. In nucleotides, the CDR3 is TGTGCCAGCAGCTTACCCCAGCGGGGGGTCCCTGACAATGAGCAGTTCTTC.

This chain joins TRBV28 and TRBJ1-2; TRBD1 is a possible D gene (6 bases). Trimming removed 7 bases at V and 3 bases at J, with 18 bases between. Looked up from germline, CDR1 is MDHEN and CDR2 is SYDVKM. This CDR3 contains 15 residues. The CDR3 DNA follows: TGTGCCAGCACCGATCAGGGGCCACCAGACTATGGCTACACCTTC. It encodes CASTDQGPPDYGYTF.

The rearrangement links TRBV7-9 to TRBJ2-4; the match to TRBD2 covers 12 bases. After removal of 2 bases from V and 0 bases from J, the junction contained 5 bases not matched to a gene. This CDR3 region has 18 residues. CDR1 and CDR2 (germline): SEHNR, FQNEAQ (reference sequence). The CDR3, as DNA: TGTGCCAGCAGCTTATATACTAGCGGGGGGTTAGCCAAAAACATTCAGTACTTC. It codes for CASSLYTSGGLAKNIQYF.

CDR3 sequence reads: CASTYRADTQYF. The CDR3, as DNA: TGTGCCAGCACTTACAGGGCAGATACGCAGTATTTT. The chain uses TRBV2 and TRBJ2-3, with D maybe TRBD1 (6 bases). Trimming cost V 7 bases and J 4 bases, with 9 bases left between them. The CDR3 is made up of 12 amino acids. Germline CDR1 and CDR2: SNHLY and FYNNEI.